At least ten counts were recorded for the clone carrying this T cell receptor beta chain. The sample is drawn from a study of neurological immune-mediated disorders. The time point here: longitudinal time-point 3. Via MiXCR, TCRdb re-called the 5' RACE reads, giving one row per CDR3 protein. The table shows more than 100,000 distinct CDR3 sequences, with 10% to 13% occurring only once. Trimming pared 3 bases from V and 5 bases from J, leaving 14 bases between. Germline V gene sequence: CDR1 DFQATT, CDR2 SNEGSKA (reference sequence). The CDR3 consists of 14 residues. This chain joins TRBV20-1 and TRBJ2-1; the D is unclear. Material: PBMCs. The TCR sequence derives from a female donor with HTLV-1-associated myelopathy (HAM/TSP). Here the CDR3 DNA reads TGCAGTGCTAGTCGCCCTACTTTCCACAATGAGCAGTTCTTC. Its translation is CSASRPTFHNEQFF.